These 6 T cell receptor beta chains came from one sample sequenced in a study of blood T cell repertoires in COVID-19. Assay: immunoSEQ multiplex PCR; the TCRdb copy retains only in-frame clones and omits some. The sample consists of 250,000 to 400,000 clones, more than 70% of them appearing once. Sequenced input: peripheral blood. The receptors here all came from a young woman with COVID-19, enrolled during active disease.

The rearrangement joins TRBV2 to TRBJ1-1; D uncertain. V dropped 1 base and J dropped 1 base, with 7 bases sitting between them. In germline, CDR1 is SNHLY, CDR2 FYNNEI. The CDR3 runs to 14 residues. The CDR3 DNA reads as TGTGCCAGCAGTGAAGGATACGGGAACACTGAAGCTTTCTTT. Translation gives CASSEGYGNTEAFF.

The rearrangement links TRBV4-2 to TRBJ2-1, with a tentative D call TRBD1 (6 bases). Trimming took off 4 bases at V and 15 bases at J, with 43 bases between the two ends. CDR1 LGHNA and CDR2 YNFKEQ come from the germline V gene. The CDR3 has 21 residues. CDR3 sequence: CASSRSDISRSPPQLWGLLFF. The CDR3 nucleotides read TGTGCCAGCAGCCGGTCCGACATAAGTAGGTCCCCCCCTCAACTGTGGGGGCTCCTGTTCTTC.

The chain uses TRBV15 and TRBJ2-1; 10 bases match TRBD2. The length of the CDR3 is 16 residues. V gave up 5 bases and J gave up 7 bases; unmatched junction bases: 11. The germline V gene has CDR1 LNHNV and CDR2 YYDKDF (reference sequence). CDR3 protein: CATSPEGSGGFNEQFF. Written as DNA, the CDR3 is TGTGCCACCAGCCCAGAGGGTAGCGGGGGGTTTAATGAGCAGTTCTTC.

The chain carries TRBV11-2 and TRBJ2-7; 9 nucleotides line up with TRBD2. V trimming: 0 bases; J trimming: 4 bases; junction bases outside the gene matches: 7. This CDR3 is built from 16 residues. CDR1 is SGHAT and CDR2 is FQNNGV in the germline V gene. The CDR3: CASSLDAGGFRYEQYF. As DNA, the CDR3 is TGTGCCAGCAGCTTAGATGCGGGGGGGTTCCGGTACGAGCAGTACTTC.

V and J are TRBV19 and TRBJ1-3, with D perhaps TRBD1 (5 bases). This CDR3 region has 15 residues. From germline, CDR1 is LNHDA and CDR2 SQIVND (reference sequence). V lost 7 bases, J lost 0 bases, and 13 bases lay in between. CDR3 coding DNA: TGTGCCAGTATCGCGGACACGAGCTCTGGAAACACCATATATTTT. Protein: CASIADTSSGNTIYF. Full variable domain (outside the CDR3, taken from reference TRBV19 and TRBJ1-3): DGGITQSPKYLFRKEGQNVTLSCEQNLNHDAMYWYRQDPGQGLRLIYYSQIVNDFQKGDIAEGYSVSREKKESFPLTVTSAQKNPTAFYLCASIADTSSGNTIYFGEGSWLTVV.

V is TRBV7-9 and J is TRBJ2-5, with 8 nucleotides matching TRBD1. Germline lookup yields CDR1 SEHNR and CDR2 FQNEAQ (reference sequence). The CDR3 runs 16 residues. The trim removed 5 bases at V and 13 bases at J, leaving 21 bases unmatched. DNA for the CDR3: TGTGCCAGCAGCCCCAAGGCGCCGGACAGGGTCACTAGAGGGTACTTC. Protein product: CASSPKAPDRVTRGYF.